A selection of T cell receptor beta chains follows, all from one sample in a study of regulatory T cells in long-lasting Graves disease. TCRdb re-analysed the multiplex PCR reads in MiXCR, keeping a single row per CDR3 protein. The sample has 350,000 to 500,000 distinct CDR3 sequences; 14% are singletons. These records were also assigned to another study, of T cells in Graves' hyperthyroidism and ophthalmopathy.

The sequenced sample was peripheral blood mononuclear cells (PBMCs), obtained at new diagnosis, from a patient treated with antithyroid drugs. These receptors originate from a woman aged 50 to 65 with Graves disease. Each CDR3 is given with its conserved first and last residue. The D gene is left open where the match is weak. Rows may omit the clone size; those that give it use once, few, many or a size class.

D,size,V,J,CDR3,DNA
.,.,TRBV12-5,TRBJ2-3,CASGFLDTQYF,TGTGCTAGTGGTTTTTTGGATACGCAGTATTTT
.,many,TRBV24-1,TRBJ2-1,CATSDHIGEQFF,TGTGCCACCAGTGATCATATTGGGGAGCAGTTCTTC
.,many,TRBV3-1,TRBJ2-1,CASSQAPGLNNEQFF,TGTGCCAGCAGCCAAGCACCGGGACTCAACAATGAGCAGTTCTTC
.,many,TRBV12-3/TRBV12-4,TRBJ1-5,CASSAQGLSKRNQPQHF,TGTGCCAGCAGTGCCCAGGGGCTCTCTAAGAGGAATCAGCCCCAGCATTTT
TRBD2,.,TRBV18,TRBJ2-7,CASSPPGLADHEQYF,TGTGCCAGCTCACCACCGGGACTAGCGGACCACGAGCAGTACTTC
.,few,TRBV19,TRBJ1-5,CASSLTPGPEPQHF,TGTGCCAGTAGTCTCACCCCGGGGCCCGAGCCCCAGCATTTT
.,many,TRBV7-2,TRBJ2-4,CASNPAGLAKNIQYF,TGTGCCAGCAACCCTGCGGGCCTAGCCAAAAACATTCAGTACTTC
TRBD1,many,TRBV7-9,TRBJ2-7,CASTKPGQGAMSYEQYF,TGTGCCAGCACAAAACCCGGACAGGGGGCCATGTCCTACGAGCAGTACTTC
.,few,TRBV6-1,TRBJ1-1,CATQRRGNTLNTEAFF,TGTGCCACCCAAAGGAGGGGGAACACTCTGAACACTGAAGCTTTCTTT
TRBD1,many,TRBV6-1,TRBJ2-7,CASSYGDRGSYEQYF,TGTGCCAGCAGCTACGGGGACAGAGGGTCCTACGAGCAGTACTTC
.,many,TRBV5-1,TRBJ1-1,CASSPLTGNTEAFF,TGCGCCAGCAGCCCTTTGACAGGGAACACTGAAGCTTTCTTT
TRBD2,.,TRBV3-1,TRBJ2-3,CASSQDGLAGGVNTQYF,TGTGCCAGCAGCCAAGATGGACTAGCGGGAGGAGTAAATACGCAGTATTTT
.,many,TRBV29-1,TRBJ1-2,CSVEDSANYGYTF,TGCAGCGTTGAAGATTCAGCCAACTATGGCTACACCTTC
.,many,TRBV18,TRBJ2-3,CASSREGTDTQYF,TGTGCCAGCTCACGCGAGGGAACAGATACGCAGTATTTT
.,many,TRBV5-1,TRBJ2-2,CASSLERLANTGELFF,TGTGCCAGCAGCCTCGAACGGCTCGCGAACACCGGGGAGCTGTTTTTT
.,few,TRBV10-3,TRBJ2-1,CAIRPRDVSYNEQFF,TGTGCCATCAGGCCCCGAGATGTCTCCTACAATGAGCAGTTCTTC
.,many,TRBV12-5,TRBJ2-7,CASGLQGPLGEQYF,TGTGCTAGTGGTCTCCAAGGCCCCCTCGGGGAGCAGTACTTC